The 17 T cell receptor beta chains below come from one sample, sequenced in a study of cytomegalovirus exposure and HLA in healthy donors. 13 Jbeta primers and 60 Vbeta primers were used for the PCR. The protocol was immunoSEQ multiplex PCR, while the TCRdb copy is restricted to in-frame clones and leaves out a portion. The table shows about 130,000 clones, with around 77% occurring only once. Material for sequencing was PBMCs. The receptor source for this set is a woman in her 50s in good health and CMV-seronegative.

This chain links TRBV9 with TRBJ1-5; TRBD1 matches 7 bases. This CDR3 region has 14 residues. After removal of 2 bases from V and 2 bases from J, the junction contained 1 base not matched to a gene. Per germline, CDR1 SGDLS and CDR2 YYNGEE. The CDR3: CASSVTGGNQPQHF. The DNA for the CDR3 is TGTGCCAGCAGCGTTACAGGGGGCAATCAGCCCCAGCATTTT.

This chain joins TRBV19 and TRBJ1-1; D ambiguous. CDR1 and CDR2 (germline): LNHDA, SQIVND (reference sequence). The ends were cut back, 1 base at V and 0 bases at J, with 3 bases in the middle. CDR3 length: 13 amino acids. CDR3: CASSIGMNTEAFF. CDR3 DNA sequence: TGTGCCAGTAGTATAGGTATGAACACTGAAGCTTTCTTT.

The chain recombines TRBV2 with TRBJ2-3; D might be TRBD2 (6 bases). The length of the CDR3 is 16 residues. V shed 4 bases and J shed 2 bases, with 16 bases lying between them. CDR1 and CDR2 from the germline V gene are SNHLY and FYNNEI. CDR3 coding DNA: TGTGCCAGCAGTGGGGGAGGAGCGGCCCACACAGATACGCAGTATTTT. Translated, it gives CASSGGGAAHTDTQYF.

This clone was seen more than once but under ten times. The chain employs TRBV29-1 and TRBJ2-7; 10 nucleotides line up with TRBD2. Germline CDR1 reads SQVTM; CDR2 reads ANQGSEA. The CDR3 has 12 amino acids. With V trimmed by 5 bases and J by 3 bases, 1 base remained unmatched. The CDR3 sequence is CSVLAGVYEQYF. The CDR3 DNA reads TGCAGCGTTCTAGCGGGAGTCTACGAGCAGTACTTC.

The rearrangement uses TRBV19 and TRBJ2-5; 14 bases fit TRBD2. The assigned J gene may be wrong: the sequence end matches TRBJ2-7 better. Germline CDR1 reads LNHDA; CDR2 reads SQIVND (reference sequence). This CDR3 has 17 residues. As DNA, the CDR3 is TGTGCCAGTACTCGCGGCGGACTAGCGGGAGGCGGTTACGAGCAGTACTTC. It yields the protein CASTRGGLAGGGYEQYF.

This chain uses TRBV19 with TRBJ1-1, with 9 bases lining up with TRBD1. Unmatched junction bases numbered 2, after V lost 5 bases and J lost 4 bases. Germline loops: CDR1 LNHDA, CDR2 SQIVND (reference sequence). This CDR3 contains 13 residues. In nucleotides, the CDR3 is TGTGCCAGTAGTCTGACAGGGGGCACTGAAGCTTTCTTT. It specifies CASSLTGGTEAFF.

The chain combines TRBV7-6 with TRBJ1-2; the D gene is possibly TRBD1 (6 bases). Germline-derived CDR1 and CDR2 are SGHVS and FNYEAQ. Trimming shortened V by 5 bases and J by 6 bases, and 16 bases separated the two germline ends. The CDR3 extends over 14 amino acids. CDR3: CASSRLTGSNGYTF. For the CDR3, the DNA is TGTGCCAGCAGCCGTCTCACAGGGTCCAATGGCTACACCTTC.

The chain joins TRBV6-1 to TRBJ2-3, with D maybe TRBD2 (6 bases). In germline, CDR1 is MNHNS, CDR2 SASEGT. V lost 7 bases, J lost 2 bases, and 16 bases lay in between. The CDR3 consists of 15 residues. The CDR3 region is CASKKRRDPTDTQYF. The DNA for the CDR3 is TGTGCCAGCAAAAAGAGGCGGGACCCCACAGATACGCAGTATTTT.

This clone was recorded once. The chain employs TRBV10-3 and TRBJ1-5; 8 nucleotides match TRBD1. The J segment lost 7 bases and the V segment lost 8 bases, leaving 10 bases of the junction unmatched. Germline CDR1 is ENHRY and CDR2 is SYGVKD. This CDR3 is built from 14 residues. As DNA, the CDR3 is TGTGCCATCGCTCAGACAGGGGAGGCGCAGCCCCAGCATTTT. It specifies CAIAQTGEAQPQHF.

The rearrangement links TRBV6-5 to TRBJ2-7; D not certain. The CDR3 loop spans 14 amino acids. Germline CDR1 reads MNHEY; CDR2 reads SVGAGI. The CDR3 is CAGSPRRSSYEQYV. Written as DNA, the CDR3 is TGTGCCGGCAGTCCTCGCCGGAGCTCCTACGAGCAGTACGTC.

The chain employs TRBV30 and TRBJ1-2; tentatively, D is TRBD1 (6 bases). Germline V gives CDR1 GTSNPN, CDR2 SVGIG (reference sequence). Trimming left V 7 bases short and J 4 bases short, with 13 bases between. CDR3 length equals 12 residues. The CDR3 sequence is CASRDNVYGYTF. Here the CDR3 DNA reads TGTGCCTCCCGGGACAATGTCTATGGCTACACCTTC.

The rearrangement joins TRBV18 to TRBJ2-3, with TRBD2 matching over 8 bases. Germline assignment: CDR1 KGHSH and CDR2 LQKENI. V trimming: 3 bases; J trimming: 2 bases; junction bases outside the gene matches: 4. This CDR3 has 15 amino acids. CDR3 sequence reads: CASSPLTSVTDTQYF. DNA of the CDR3: TGTGCCAGCTCACCTCTGACTAGCGTCACAGATACGCAGTATTTT.

This chain links TRBV11-2 with TRBJ2-7; perhaps TRBD1 as D (6 bases). Trimming pared 3 bases from V and 2 bases from J, leaving 20 bases between. Germline V gene data show CDR1 as SGHAT and CDR2 as FQNNGV. There are 17 residues in the CDR3. The chain's CDR3 is CASSFQTRDTSTYEQYF. Here the CDR3 DNA reads TGTGCCAGCAGCTTCCAAACCCGGGACACCAGCACCTACGAGCAGTACTTC.

The CDR3 sequence: CADSGLSGNTIYF. The CDR3 DNA follows: TGTGCCGACAGTGGACTCTCTGGAAACACCATATATTTT. The chain couples TRBV2 to TRBJ1-3, with D possibly matching TRBD1 (5 bases). Germline V CDR1 and CDR2: SNHLY, FYNNEI. The CDR3 spans 13 residues. Deletions cut 11 bases from V and 0 bases from J, with 11 bases between. Full variable domain (missing parts from reference TRBV2 and TRBJ1-3): EPEVTQTPSHQVTQMGQEVILRCVPISNHLYFYWYRQILGQKVEFLVSFYNNEISEKSEIFDDQFSVERPDGSNFTLKIRSTKLEDSAMYFCADSGLSGNTIYFGEGSWLTVV.

The chain carries TRBV28 and TRBJ2-1; 7 positions match TRBD2. Germline values: CDR1 MDHEN, CDR2 SYDVKM. After removal of 9 bases from V and 0 bases from J, the junction contained 8 bases not matched to a gene. The CDR3 sequence is 15 residues long. CDR3 loop: CASLRGSASYNEQFF. The CDR3 DNA reads as TGTGCCAGTCTTCGCGGGAGCGCCTCCTACAATGAGCAGTTCTTC. Together with reference TRBV28 and TRBJ2-1, the CDR3 gives the full variable domain: DVKVTQSSRYLVKRTGEKVFLECVQDMDHENMFWYRQDPGLGLRLIYFSYDVKMKEKGDIPEGYSVSREKKERFSLILESASTNQTSMYLCASLRGSASYNEQFFGPGTRLTVL.

The rearrangement uses TRBV11-1 and TRBJ1-4; possibly TRBD1 for D (6 bases). This CDR3 spans 14 amino acids. Trimming cost V 5 bases and J 8 bases, with 15 bases left between them. CDR1 and CDR2 from the germline V gene are SGHAT and FQDESV (reference sequence). Written as DNA, the CDR3 is TGTGCCAGCAGCCCCAGCCCCGGGACAGAAAAACTGTTTTTT. Translation: CASSPSPGTEKLFF.

The chain uses TRBV28 and TRBJ2-1, with a tentative D call TRBD1 (8 bases). The CDR3 runs 15 residues. V shed 6 bases and J shed 8 bases, with 20 bases lying between them. Germline CDR1 reads MDHEN; CDR2 reads SYDVKM. The CDR3 region has the DNA TGTGCCAGCAGCTACAGGGGGGGCGGTTTGGATGAGCAGTTCTTC. The encoded protein is CASSYRGGGLDEQFF.